A selection of T cell receptor beta chains follows, all from one sample in a study of regulatory T cells in long-lasting Graves disease. MiXCR was run by TCRdb on the multiplex PCR reads, yielding one entry per CDR3 protein. In the table there are approximately 470,000 distinct CDR3 sequences, 20% of which are singletons. Sequencing was performed on peripheral blood mononuclear cells (PBMCs), taken when the disease was refractory, from a patient treated with antithyroid drugs. These receptor sequences come from a female donor with Graves disease. The CDR3 runs from the conserved cysteine through the conserved F or W. A D gene is named only where the DNA matches it firmly. The listing skips clone size in some rows; elsewhere it reads once, few, many or a size class.

TGTGCCTGCGGGGCAGAGAACACCGGGGAGCTGTTTTTT | CACGAENTGELFF | . | TRBJ2-2 | . | TRBV30
TGTGCCAGCAGCTCTCGACCCGGGAAGACCTACGAGCAGTACTTC | CASSSRPGKTYEQYF | . | TRBJ2-7 | many | TRBV9
TGTGCCATCAGTCTGGACGGGGGGTATCAGCCCCAGCATTTT | CAISLDGGYQPQHF | . | TRBJ1-5 | . | TRBV10-3
TGTGCCAGCAGCCCACCGGTCGTAGGGGTCTACGAGCAGTACTTC | CASSPPVVGVYEQYF | . | TRBJ2-7 | many | TRBV7-9
TGTGCCAGCAGCCTTGCCCCAATAGGTATAGATATGATGAACACTGAAGCTTTCTTT | CASSLAPIGIDMMNTEAFF | . | TRBJ1-1 | few | TRBV14
TGTGCCAGCAGCTTATCCCAAGCAGGGGCTCAGCCCCAGCATTTT | CASSLSQAGAQPQHF | . | TRBJ1-5 | many | TRBV7-2
TGTGCCAGCAGCCCGACAGGGGTCTACGAGCAGTACTTC | CASSPTGVYEQYF | TRBD1 | TRBJ2-7 | many | TRBV13
TGTGCCAGCAGCCTTCCCCTTCAGTCTCCCTACGAGCAGTACTTC | CASSLPLQSPYEQYF | . | TRBJ2-7 | few | TRBV5-5
TGTGCCAGCAGTTACTATGGCAGGGCCTACGAGCAGTACTTC | CASSYYGRAYEQYF | . | TRBJ2-7 | many | TRBV6-5
TGTGCCAGCAGCTTTTCAGCCACAGGGAATGGCTACACCTTC | CASSFSATGNGYTF | . | TRBJ1-2 | many | TRBV11-1
TGTGCCAGCGGGGCGGACCTGACTTTC | CASGADLTF | . | TRBJ2-6 | many | TRBV6-1
TGTGCCAGCGTTGGTACATCAAGGGGCAATGAGCAGTTCTTC | CASVGTSRGNEQFF | . | TRBJ2-1 | once | TRBV12-3/TRBV12-4
TGTGCCAGCAGTTTCTATCGGGGGGACAGGGAGGCCGAGCAGTACTTC | CASSFYRGDREAEQYF | TRBD1 | TRBJ2-7 | . | TRBV27
TGTGCCAGCAAGGGCGGGAGGAACACCGGGGAGCTGTTTTTT | CASKGGRNTGELFF | TRBD2 | TRBJ2-2 | many | TRBV6-1
TGTGCCAGTAGTATAGATTTCCAGGGCACTGAAGCTTTCTTT | CASSIDFQGTEAFF | . | TRBJ1-1 | few | TRBV19
TGTGCCAGCAGTGAGGAGTTCGGCAGGGTCTACGAGCAGTACTTC | CASSEEFGRVYEQYF | . | TRBJ2-7 | many | TRBV6-1
TGTGCCAGCAATAAGATACAGTCCTACGAGCAGTACTTC | CASNKIQSYEQYF | . | TRBJ2-7 | many | TRBV7-8
TGTGCCAGCAGAAGACAGGGGGCTGACGAGCAGTACTTC | CASRRQGADEQYF | TRBD1 | TRBJ2-7 | many | TRBV28
TGTGCCAGTAGTATAAGCCCAACCGGGGAGCTGTTTTTT | CASSISPTGELFF | . | TRBJ2-2 | few | TRBV19
TGTGCCAGCAGTTCAATTTACAGGGCCGTCGCCCAAGAGACCCAGTACTTC | CASSSIYRAVAQETQYF | . | TRBJ2-5 | many | TRBV28
TGTGCCAGCAGCCAATGGGCAGGGGGGTTTCGCACTGAAGCTTTCTTT | CASSQWAGGFRTEAFF | TRBD1 | TRBJ1-1 | few | TRBV3-1
TGTGCCAGCAGTTCAGCATCGGGCTATAATTCACCCCTCCACTTT | CASSSASGYNSPLHF | . | TRBJ1-6 | . | TRBV27
TGTGCCAGCAGCTTGTGGTCGTCTTCCCAAGAGACCCAGTACTTC | CASSLWSSSQETQYF | . | TRBJ2-5 | many | TRBV7-9
TGTGCCATCAGTGCGAGGACAGGGAAGAATGAAAAACTGTTTTTT | CAISARTGKNEKLFF | TRBD1 | TRBJ1-4 | few | TRBV10-3
TGTGCCAGCAGTGACTCGAATCCGACCCGGTCGGGGAGCCCCTACGAGCAGTACTTC | CASSDSNPTRSGSPYEQYF | . | TRBJ2-7 | few | TRBV12-3/TRBV12-4
TGTGCCAGTACCCAAGGGCGGGGGTTGGTCACCGGGGAGCTGTTTTTT | CASTQGRGLVTGELFF | TRBD2 | TRBJ2-2 | few | TRBV19
TGTGCCAGCAGCTCCCTCTCCGGGACAGTAGCTGAAAAACTGTTTTTT | CASSSLSGTVAEKLFF | TRBD1 | TRBJ1-4 | many | TRBV7-8
TGCAGTGCTAGAGATCGTTGGGGCTCTAGCAATCAGCCCCAGCATTTT | CSARDRWGSSNQPQHF | . | TRBJ1-5 | few | TRBV20-1
TGTGCCAGCAGAGTAATTGCTCACCAAGCTTACGAGCAGTACTTC | CASRVIAHQAYEQYF | . | TRBJ2-7 | many | TRBV28
TGTGCCAGCAGTGGGGGACAGGGTTTTGAAGCTTTCTTT | CASSGGQGFEAFF | TRBD1 | TRBJ1-1 | many | TRBV12-3/TRBV12-4
TGTGCCAGCAGTTACGGGGGACTAGCGGTAGCCAAAAACATTCAGTACTTC | CASSYGGLAVAKNIQYF | TRBD2 | TRBJ2-4 | . | TRBV6-5
TGTGCCAGCTCACCTTTAACGGGGCTGAACACTGAAGCTTTCTTT | CASSPLTGLNTEAFF | . | TRBJ1-1 | . | TRBV18
TGTGCCAGCAGTCATGGGACAGGGTTGTACGAGCAGTACTTC | CASSHGTGLYEQYF | TRBD1 | TRBJ2-7 | many | TRBV12-3/TRBV12-4
TGTGCCAGCAGCCGTGGGGTGGCCAAAAACATTCAGTACTTC | CASSRGVAKNIQYF | . | TRBJ2-4 | . | TRBV11-1
TGTGCCAGCAGTTTTCGGACAAAACTTCAGGACAGGGTAAATGAGCAGTTCTTC | CASSFRTKLQDRVNEQFF | TRBD1 | TRBJ2-1 | few | TRBV28
TGTGCCTGGAACTTCGGGACGGCCACTAATGAAAAACTGTTTTTT | CAWNFGTATNEKLFF | . | TRBJ1-4 | . | TRBV30
TGTGCCAGCAGCTTGTTAAATGCAGACTTGAGGGAGCAGTACTTC | CASSLLNADLREQYF | . | TRBJ2-7 | many | TRBV7-2
TGCAGTGCTCCGGACGAGAACTATGGCTACACCTTC | CSAPDENYGYTF | . | TRBJ1-2 | . | TRBV20-1
TGTGCCAGCAGCTTAAACAGTAACACCGGGGAGCTGTTTTTT | CASSLNSNTGELFF | . | TRBJ2-2 | many | TRBV7-3
TGTGCCAGCACCTCAGGGCAGGGAAACACTGAAGCTTTCTTT | CASTSGQGNTEAFF | . | TRBJ1-1 | many | TRBV6-1
TGTGCCAGCAGCTTAAACGGAGGGGGCACCGGGGAGCTGTTTTTT | CASSLNGGGTGELFF | . | TRBJ2-2 | many | TRBV11-1
TGTGCCAGCAGCCAAGTTAGGTCAGCAATTAACTATGGCTACACCTTC | CASSQVRSAINYGYTF | . | TRBJ1-2 | . | TRBV11-2
TGTGCCAGCAGCCCTCAAACACGGTCCATGATGGAGACCCAGTACTTC | CASSPQTRSMMETQYF | . | TRBJ2-5 | many | TRBV11-2
TGTGCCAGCAGTCACACAACAGATACGCAGTATTTT | CASSHTTDTQYF | . | TRBJ2-3 | . | TRBV6-2/TRBV6-3
TGCGCCAGCAGCCAAGATCCAGAAGTCTATGGCTACACCTTC | CASSQDPEVYGYTF | . | TRBJ1-2 | few | TRBV4-3
TGCGCCAGCAGCTATTTATTGGGGGGGCCCACTGAAGCTTTCTTT | CASSYLLGGPTEAFF | . | TRBJ1-1 | . | TRBV5-1
TGTGCCACCAGCACATCCCGACTCATCGGCAATTCTGAAGCTTTCTTT | CATSTSRLIGNSEAFF | . | TRBJ1-1 | . | TRBV15
TGTGCCAGCAGCTTAGGGGGTGGACTTCAAGAGACCCAGTACTTC | CASSLGGGLQETQYF | . | TRBJ2-5 | many | TRBV7-2
TGCAGTGCTAGAGAGGGACTAGTCAATGAGCAGTTCTTC | CSAREGLVNEQFF | TRBD2 | TRBJ2-1 | . | TRBV20-1
TGTGCCAGTACCCAGTACCCCTACATGGGGGGGGACACTGAAGCTTTCTTT | CASTQYPYMGGDTEAFF | . | TRBJ1-1 | few | TRBV19
TGTGCCAGCAGTATAGGACAGGGGGCCCCATACGAGCAGTACTTC | CASSIGQGAPYEQYF | TRBD1 | TRBJ2-7 | many | TRBV6-1
TGTGCCAGCAGTTGGACTAGCGCTATAGAGACCCAGTACTTC | CASSWTSAIETQYF | TRBD2 | TRBJ2-5 | many | TRBV28
TGTGCCAGCAACCCCAGGGGGACTAGCAACACCGGGGAGCTGTTTTTT | CASNPRGTSNTGELFF | TRBD2 | TRBJ2-2 | . | TRBV12-3/TRBV12-4
TGTGCCAGCAGCCAAGATCCCCCTGGGGGAGTCAGCGTCGAGCAGTACTTC | CASSQDPPGGVSVEQYF | . | TRBJ2-7 | once | TRBV4-2
TGTGCCAGCAGTTTAGGCGGAGGTCTCTACGAGCAGTACTTC | CASSLGGGLYEQYF | . | TRBJ2-7 | many | TRBV28